This TCR beta chain was captured in a study of OX40 agonist ivuxolimab in advanced cancers. About the study: In this trial design, patients received ivuxolimab intravenously at 0.01 to 10 mg/kg every 2 weeks. Study-level points and caveats: Those patients achieving a partial response at 0.1-3.0 mg/kg showed among the lowest clonal expansion.

Comment on this clone: Its specificity is unknown.

Clones were sequenced by immunoSEQ multiplex PCR, and TCRdb holds only the in-frame ones, with some missing. This sample has some 95,000 clones, with around nine tenths found just once. The CDR3 sequence is 16 residues long. Trimming at V came to 2 bases and at J to 3 bases, leaving 7 bases not matched to a gene. Germline CDR1 LGHNA, CDR2 YSLEER. V is TRBV4-3 and J is TRBJ2-7, with 10 bases fitting TRBD1. The TCR originated in an adult with an advanced solid tumor such as melanoma, head and neck, liver or kidney cancer. The sample consisted of CD4+ or CD8+ T cells sorted from blood, taken in a trial of the OX40 agonist ivuxolimab. The DNA for the CDR3 is TGCGCCAGCAGCCAAAGCCGGGACAGGGGCTTCTACGAGCAGTACTTC. Translated, it gives CASSQSRDRGFYEQYF.